This T cell receptor beta chain originates from a study of cytomegalovirus exposure and HLA in healthy donors. The PCR was carried out with 60 Vbeta primers and 13 Jbeta primers. The repertoire was sequenced with immunoSEQ multiplex PCR; TCRdb's copy has only in-frame clones and lacks some. The sample consists of approximately 170,000 clones, roughly four fifths of them appearing once. V shed 2 bases and J shed 0 bases, with 12 bases lying between them. CDR3 length: 16 amino acids. Germline assignment: CDR1 SGHDT and CDR2 YYEEEE. The receptor's source is a man in his forties in good health and CMV-seronegative. The gene calls are TRBV5-6 and TRBJ1-3; D ambiguous. Sequenced input: PBMCs. The CDR3 protein is CASSLRRIISGNTIYF. The CDR3 coding sequence is TGTGCCAGCAGCTTAAGGAGGATAATCTCTGGAAACACCATATATTTT.